These 8 T cell receptor beta chains were all obtained from the same sample, sequenced in a study of shared clonotypes between healthy human individuals. The protocol was immunoSEQ multiplex PCR, while the TCRdb copy is restricted to in-frame clones and leaves out a portion. The sample includes more than 450,000 clones, 70% to 80% of them seen just once. The sample comprised PBMCs. Receptor source: a woman between 40 and 50 years old in good health. Some clones in this sample may be carry-over from other donors' samples.

Concerning this clone: Other DNA sequences in this specimen translate into the identical CDR3. V usage is TRBV11-2 and J usage is TRBJ2-6; the D is unclear. The V and J ends lost 0 bases and 1 base respectively, with 7 bases between them. Germline lookup yields CDR1 SGHAT and CDR2 FQNNGV. The CDR3 covers 16 residues. The CDR3 spells CASSLDGRSGANVLTF. The CDR3 DNA reads TGTGCCAGCAGCTTAGATGGCAGGTCTGGGGCCAACGTCCTGACTTTC.

The chain recombines TRBV6-1 with TRBJ2-1; TRBD1 agrees at 8 bases. Germline trimming cut 4 bases from V and 9 bases from J; bases unmatched to any gene: 5. From germline, CDR1 is MNHNS and CDR2 SASEGT. The CDR3 contains 13 residues. Written as DNA, the CDR3 is TGTGCCAGCAGTGCCTACAGGGGGAGTGAGCAGTTCTTC. It yields the protein CASSAYRGSEQFF.

V gene TRBV7-2 combines with J gene TRBJ2-1; D call uncertain. This CDR3 spans 15 amino acids. V was trimmed by 1 base and J by 6 bases, leaving 13 bases between them. The germline V gene encodes CDR1 SGHTA and CDR2 FQGNSA. The CDR3 DNA follows: TGTGCCAGCAGCTTAGGGGCTAATCCGGGCAATGAGCAGTTCTTC. Translated, it gives CASSLGANPGNEQFF.

The V gene is TRBV27, the J gene TRBJ2-5; D may be TRBD1 (6 bases). Germline-derived CDR1 and CDR2 are MNHEY and SMNVEV (reference sequence). This CDR3 is 15 amino acids long. The germline V and J ends were trimmed by 7 bases and 0 bases, with 15 bases remaining between them. CDR3 in amino acids: CASKLSRDNQETQYF. CDR3 bases: TGTGCCAGCAAATTATCCCGGGACAACCAAGAGACCCAGTACTTC.

In its sample, this clone was seen once. One end of the junction does not line up with germline, which may come from a read error. The chain is built from TRBV29-1 and TRBJ2-7; 7 bases align to TRBD1. This CDR3 has 15 amino acids. CDR1 and CDR2 from the germline V gene are SQVTM and ANQGSEA. CDR3 sequence reads: CSVEADRAGYYEQYF. The CDR3, as DNA: TGCAGCGTAGAAGCTGACAGGGCGGGTTACTACGAGCAGTACTTC.

In DNA form, the CDR3 reads TGTGCCAGCAGCGGAGAGGACGGCGTGAACACTGAAGCTTTCTTT. Translated, it gives CASSGEDGVNTEAFF. The chain is built from TRBV7-9 and TRBJ1-1; D gene ambiguous. The V end lost 5 bases, the J end lost 0 bases, and 13 bases lay between the germline ends. Germline V gene data show CDR1 as SEHNR and CDR2 as FQNEAQ (reference sequence). The CDR3 is made up of 15 amino acids.

CDR3 in DNA: TGCAGCGTTGAAGAACAAAAGGGACACAGAATGAATGAAAAACTGTTTTTT. As protein: CSVEEQKGHRMNEKLFF. This rearrangement joins TRBV29-1 to TRBJ1-4; D might be TRBD1 (6 bases). V was shortened by 0 bases and J by 5 bases, with 19 bases between the two germline ends. This CDR3 contains 17 residues. Germline V CDR1 and CDR2: SQVTM, ANQGSEA.

The gene calls are TRBV5-1 and TRBJ2-1; the match to TRBD2 covers 10 bases. This CDR3 has 16 amino acids. Trimming cost V 4 bases and J 4 bases; bases outside gene matches: 8. CDR1 and CDR2 from the germline V gene are SGHRS and YFSETQ. The CDR3 bases are TGCGCCAGCAGCGTCTTGTCTAGCGGGAGTTACAATGAGCAGTTCTTC. This sequence encodes CASSVLSSGSYNEQFF.